Below are 24 T cell receptor beta chains sequenced from a single sample in a study of T cells expressing NK-cell markers. TCRdb reprocessed the 5' RACE reads and reports one entry per CDR3 protein, with no DNA. The sample table includes roughly 390,000 distinct CDR3 sequences. Sample: blood T cells: a sorted CD56 or NKG2C T cell subset, CD4+ or CD8+ T cells, or bulk PBMC T cells (not recorded which). The source of these receptors is a woman aged 45 to 65 in good health.

V and J are TRBV20-1 and TRBJ1-5. The germline gives CDR1 DFQATT, CDR2 SNEGSKA (reference sequence). The CDR3 is 14 amino acids. CDR3 sequence: CSASRQQSNQPQHF.

V and J are TRBV4-1 and TRBJ2-5. The CDR3 consists of 12 residues. The germline CDR1 and CDR2 sequences are MGHRA and YSYEKL. CDR3 protein: CASSPEGWTQYF.

The chain couples TRBV12-3 or TRBV12-4 to TRBJ1-2; the D call of TRBD1 rests on TCRdb alone, since no DNA is present to check it. The CDR3 consists of 15 residues. Here the CDR3 reads CASYGQGYLTEGYTF.

CDR3 protein: CASSYLIRQTGRDEQFF. The chain is built from TRBV6-5 and TRBJ2-1; no DNA is available, so the TRBD1 call from TCRdb remains unchecked. There are 17 residues in the CDR3. The germline V gene encodes CDR1 MNHEY and CDR2 SVGAGI.

V gene TRBV5-5 combines with J gene TRBJ1-1. This CDR3 is 16 amino acids long. Looked up from germline, CDR1 is SGHKS and CDR2 is YYEKEE (reference sequence). Here the CDR3 reads CASSLVAASLNTEAFF.

The gene calls are TRBV7-3 and TRBJ1-2; TCRdb gives TRBD1 as the D gene, but with no DNA this cannot be confirmed. The CDR3 has 13 amino acids. Germline V gene lookup returns CDR1 SGHTA and CDR2 FQGTGA. CDR3 region: CASSYLTGVGYTF.

The CDR3 loop reads CASSISIAGLPQETQYF. This sequence joins TRBV7-6 and TRBJ2-5; TCRdb calls TRBD2, which cannot be checked without DNA. The CDR3 covers 17 residues. Germline V gives CDR1 SGHVS, CDR2 FNYEAQ.

This chain links TRBV5-1 with TRBJ2-1; TCRdb picks TRBD2, but there is no DNA to check that call. The germline gives CDR1 SGHRS, CDR2 YFSETQ. This CDR3 has 15 residues. CDR3 residues: CASSLEIIADNEQFF.

The CDR3 sequence is CASSFKTGDYYGYTF. The V call is TRBV7-8, the J call TRBJ1-2; TCRdb reports TRBD1, a call that lacks DNA to check it against. The CDR3 loop spans 15 amino acids. Germline V gives CDR1 SGHVS, CDR2 FQNEAQ.

This sequence joins TRBV4-1 and TRBJ2-3. The CDR3 is 14 amino acids. Germline V gene sequence: CDR1 MGHRA, CDR2 YSYEKL. This CDR3 reads CASSQTASTDTQYF.

The chain recombines TRBV29-1 with TRBJ1-1; TCRdb calls TRBD1, which cannot be checked without DNA. This CDR3 region has 11 residues. Germline CDR1 and CDR2: SQVTM and ANQGSEA. The CDR3 reads CSVPRGPVAFF.

V is TRBV5-6 and J is TRBJ2-3; TCRdb's D gene call, TRBD1, goes unchecked for lack of DNA. Germline CDR1 and CDR2: SGHDT and YYEEEE. CDR3 size: 16 residues. Here the CDR3 reads CASSSTGGGDADTQYF.

This chain connects TRBV20-1 to TRBJ2-7. Germline V gives CDR1 DFQATT, CDR2 SNEGSKA (reference sequence). The CDR3 contains 17 residues. The CDR3 spells CSASETKRQKTPYEQYF.

The rearrangement links TRBV25-1 to TRBJ2-1; TCRdb proposes TRBD2, but this gene call is untestable without DNA. Per germline, CDR1 MGHDK and CDR2 SYGVNS. This CDR3 has 16 amino acids. CDR3 in amino acids: CASQGPGAFVHNEQFF.

This sequence joins TRBV2 and TRBJ2-3; TCRdb gives TRBD1 as the D gene, but with no DNA this cannot be confirmed. Germline CDR1 is SNHLY and CDR2 is FYNNEI. This CDR3 has 14 amino acids. The CDR3 is CASRDRGNTDTQYF.

The gene calls are TRBV2 and TRBJ2-5; the TRBD2 assignment by TCRdb is unverifiable without DNA. The CDR3 covers 14 residues. Germline lookup yields CDR1 SNHLY and CDR2 FYNNEI. CDR3 sequence: CASSGVAGGTTQYF.

The genes are TRBV10-3 and TRBJ2-5; TCRdb selects TRBD2, and the lack of DNA leaves this call unchecked. This CDR3 contains 17 residues. Germline lookup yields CDR1 ENHRY and CDR2 SYGVKD. The CDR3 spells CAISLSEVSGRIETQYF.

This rearrangement joins TRBV12-3 or TRBV12-4 to TRBJ1-5; as DNA is missing, the TRBD1 call by TCRdb cannot be tested. This CDR3 contains 15 residues. CDR3 sequence: CASTSPGTGGRPQHF.

The chain combines TRBV29-1 with TRBJ2-2; TCRdb proposes TRBD1, but this gene call is untestable without DNA. The CDR3 spans 15 residues. Per germline, CDR1 SQVTM and CDR2 ANQGSEA. CDR3 protein: CSVRMTGSNTGELFF.

V gene TRBV30 combines with J gene TRBJ1-1. CDR1 and CDR2 (germline): GTSNPN, SVGIG (reference sequence). The CDR3 extends over 13 amino acids. CDR3 sequence reads: CAWSQGTNTEAFF.

CDR3 region: CASSPLVGREQFF. The J gene is TRBJ2-1, the V gene TRBV4-1; the D call of TRBD2 rests on TCRdb alone, since no DNA is present to check it. Germline CDR1 reads MGHRA; CDR2 reads YSYEKL. This CDR3 is 13 amino acids long.

The V gene is TRBV3-1, the J gene TRBJ1-3; the TCRdb call, TRBD1, lacks DNA for checking. Germline CDR1 and CDR2: LGHDT and YNNKEL (reference sequence). CDR3 length: 13 amino acids. The CDR3 is CASKGSGGNTIYF.

The V call is TRBV29-1, the J call TRBJ2-3; as DNA is missing, the TRBD2 call by TCRdb cannot be tested. Germline V CDR1 and CDR2: SQVTM, ANQGSEA. This CDR3 region has 17 residues. The CDR3 spells CSVCRFGASGREDTQYF.

This chain uses TRBV20-1 with TRBJ1-5; without DNA, the TCRdb call of TRBD1 cannot be checked. The CDR3 totals 15 residues. The germline gives CDR1 DFQATT, CDR2 SNEGSKA (reference sequence). CDR3 loop: CSAMSQVRGNQPQHF.